These 31 T cell receptor beta chains share one sample of origin, sequenced in a study of T-cell reconstitution after alpha-beta-depleted transplantation in children. Preparation of the TCRbeta library involved a method that used unique molecular identifiers. TCRdb re-called the PCR reads through MiXCR, storing one row per CDR3 protein. This table holds 350,000 to 400,000 distinct CDR3 sequences, just over 20% found once. Sample: PBMCs from the stem cell graft donor, taken from the stem cell graft. These receptors were obtained from a human donor who donated a stem cell graft to a child with acute myeloid leukemia.

The gene calls are TRBV20-1 and TRBJ1-1, with D maybe TRBD1 (5 bases). Trimming removed 3 bases from V and 1 base from J, with 9 bases in between. Per the germline V gene, CDR1 is DFQATT and CDR2 is SNEGSKA (reference sequence). The length of the CDR3 is 13 residues. CDR3 amino acids: CSARDTGNTEAFF. For the CDR3, the DNA is TGCAGTGCTAGGGACACGGGGAACACTGAAGCTTTCTTT.

The chain uses TRBV24-1 and TRBJ2-5, with D possibly TRBD1 on 6 matching bases. Trimming removed 3 bases from V and 7 bases from J, with 14 bases in between. This CDR3 region has 14 residues. CDR1 KGHDR and CDR2 SFDVKD come from the germline V gene. The CDR3: CATSDTGTTGTQYF. The CDR3 bases are TGTGCCACCAGTGATACCGGGACAACAGGGACCCAGTACTTC.

This clonotype was counted a few times. The V gene is TRBV15, the J gene TRBJ2-2; the D gene is possibly TRBD1 (6 bases). V shed 1 base and J shed 4 bases, with 19 bases lying between them. CDR1 and CDR2 (germline): LNHNV, YYDKDF (reference sequence). The CDR3 is 18 amino acids. CDR3 protein: CATSRALGTPAGTGELFF. CDR3 sequence (DNA): TGTGCCACCAGCAGAGCCCTCGGGACACCTGCGGGCACCGGGGAGCTGTTTTTT.

This sequence joins TRBV2 and TRBJ2-3; 11 bases are a match to TRBD2. The CDR3 is made up of 15 amino acids. The J segment lost 2 bases and the V segment lost 7 bases, leaving 5 bases of the junction unmatched. CDR1 and CDR2 (germline): SNHLY, FYNNEI. As DNA, the CDR3 is TGTGCCAGCAACCTACTAGCGGGAGACACAGATACGCAGTATTTT. It codes for CASNLLAGDTDTQYF.

This clonotype has only a few counts. This chain links TRBV20-1 with TRBJ2-7; D remains ambiguous. The CDR3 is made up of 14 amino acids. Germline lookup yields CDR1 DFQATT and CDR2 SNEGSKA (reference sequence). V was pared by 0 bases and J by 8 bases, with 17 bases between. The CDR3 region is CSARDPAEASKQYF. For the CDR3, the DNA is TGCAGTGCTAGAGACCCTGCCGAGGCTTCCAAGCAGTACTTC.

This clonotype was found a few times. V is TRBV10-3 and J is TRBJ1-1, with D possibly TRBD1 on 5 matching bases. The length of the CDR3 is 15 residues. Between the trimmed V and J ends, which lost 2 bases and 4 bases, there was a span of 14 bases. Per germline, CDR1 ENHRY and CDR2 SYGVKD. The CDR3 DNA sequence: TGTGCCATCAGTGAGAATCGGGGGTCCTCCACTGAAGCTTTCTTT. Its translation is CAISENRGSSTEAFF.

The chain carries TRBV20-1 and TRBJ2-3; 12 bases match TRBD2. Losses at the gene ends were 0 bases for V and 4 bases for J; bases not matched to a gene: 8. The CDR3 consists of 17 residues. Per germline, CDR1 DFQATT and CDR2 SNEGSKA (reference sequence). The CDR3 nucleotides are TGCAGTGCTAGAGATTATGGGACTAGCGGGTTCTCAGATACGCAGTATTTT. Translation: CSARDYGTSGFSDTQYF.

The chain is built from TRBV13 and TRBJ1-5, with 8 bases identical to TRBD1. Losses at the gene ends were 0 bases for V and 5 bases for J; bases not matched to a gene: 3. The CDR3 totals 15 residues. The germline CDR1 and CDR2 sequences are PRHDT and FYEKMQ (reference sequence). CDR3 in amino acids: CASSLGRGRHQPQHF. The CDR3 DNA is TGTGCCAGCAGCTTAGGCAGGGGGCGCCATCAGCCCCAGCATTTT.

This clonotype has just a few counts. CDR3 region: CASSEGLAVETQYF. In DNA, the CDR3 is TGCGCCAGCAGTGAGGGACTAGCGGTAGAAACGCAGTATTTT. The J gene is TRBJ2-3, the V gene TRBV10-1; TRBD2 agrees at 10 bases. Trimming cost V 2 bases and J 9 bases; bases outside gene matches: 5. Per germline, CDR1 WNHNN and CDR2 SYGVQD (reference sequence). This CDR3 is 14 amino acids long.

As DNA, the CDR3 is TGCAGCGTTGGGGGGACGTCTCATGGCTACACCTTC. Translation gives CSVGGTSHGYTF. The genes are TRBV29-1 and TRBJ1-2; possible D gene TRBD1, 5 bases. The germline gives CDR1 SQVTM, CDR2 ANQGSEA. Trimming took off 4 bases at V and 6 bases at J, with 12 bases between the two ends. The CDR3 runs 12 residues.

This clonotype was counted at least ten times. V usage is TRBV28 and J usage is TRBJ2-1; D remains ambiguous. V was shortened by 3 bases and J by 3 bases, with 12 bases between the two germline ends. Per germline, CDR1 MDHEN and CDR2 SYDVKM. The CDR3 contains 15 residues. CDR3: CASSFAARYYNEQFF. For the CDR3, the DNA is TGTGCCAGCAGTTTTGCTGCGAGGTACTACAATGAGCAGTTCTTC. The variable domain in full, with the rest retrieved from reference TRBV28 and TRBJ2-1, is DVKVTQSSRYLVKRTGEKVFLECVQDMDHENMFWYRQDPGLGLRLIYFSYDVKMKEKGDIPEGYSVSREKKERFSLILESASTNQTSMYLCASSFAARYYNEQFFGPGTRLTVL.

The V call is TRBV20-1, the J call TRBJ1-1; no clear D gene. Germline lookup yields CDR1 DFQATT and CDR2 SNEGSKA (reference sequence). V was pared by 0 bases and J by 0 bases, with 5 bases between. CDR3 length: 13 amino acids. CDR3 loop: CSARERVNTEAFF. The DNA of the CDR3 is TGCAGTGCTAGAGAAAGAGTGAACACTGAAGCTTTCTTT.

This clonotype was detected ten times or more. The chain couples TRBV29-1 to TRBJ2-1; possibly TRBD1 for D (6 bases). Trimming removed 0 bases from V and 7 bases from J, with 13 bases in between. There are 14 residues in the CDR3. From germline, CDR1 is SQVTM and CDR2 ANQGSEA. The DNA for the CDR3 is TGCAGCGTTGAAGATAAGGGGGAATTTAATGAGCAGTTCTTC. Translated, it gives CSVEDKGEFNEQFF.

The genes are TRBV25-1 and TRBJ2-1; 12 bases align to TRBD2. J lost 5 bases, V lost 3 bases, and 11 bases had no gene match. Germline values: CDR1 MGHDK, CDR2 SYGVNS. The CDR3 has 18 amino acids. The CDR3 sequence: CASSDTWTSGDIDNEQFF. CDR3 coding DNA: TGTGCCAGCAGTGACACCTGGACTAGCGGGGATATAGACAATGAGCAGTTCTTC.

This clonotype has only a few counts. This sequence joins TRBV28 and TRBJ1-5, with no clear D. Germline V lookup: CDR1 MDHEN, CDR2 SYDVKM. Trimming pared 2 bases from V and 6 bases from J, leaving 14 bases between. This CDR3 contains 15 residues. CDR3 sequence reads: CASSLIKESTQPQHF. Written as DNA, the CDR3 is TGTGCCAGCAGTTTAATAAAGGAGTCAACTCAGCCCCAGCATTTT.

This clonotype appeared a few times. V gene TRBV6-4 combines with J gene TRBJ2-7; 9 bases agree with TRBD1. From germline, CDR1 is MRHNA and CDR2 SNTAGT. This CDR3 spans 17 amino acids. V lost 0 bases and J lost 2; bases outside the gene matches: 8. The CDR3 spells CASSDSSTRDRAYEQYF. CDR3 bases: TGTGCCAGCAGTGACTCCTCTACCCGGGACAGGGCCTACGAGCAGTACTTC.

Here the CDR3 reads CASSQDPGLTDTQYF. The CDR3 DNA is TGCGCCAGCAGCCAAGATCCAGGGCTCACAGATACGCAGTATTTT. The chain has TRBV4-1 and TRBJ2-3; perhaps TRBD1 as D (5 bases). Per germline, CDR1 MGHRA and CDR2 YSYEKL. The length of the CDR3 is 15 residues. The V end lost 0 bases, the J end lost 2 bases, and 9 bases lay between the germline ends.

This clonotype was counted only a few times. J is TRBJ2-3 and V is TRBV12-3 or TRBV12-4; TRBD2 agrees at 12 bases. The CDR3 contains 15 residues. Trimming at V came to 6 bases and at J to 3 bases, leaving 4 bases not matched to a gene. CDR3 loop: CASRTSGSRTDTQYF. The CDR3, as DNA: TGTGCCAGCAGGACTAGCGGGAGTAGGACAGATACGCAGTATTTT.

This chain uses TRBV12-3 or TRBV12-4 with TRBJ1-5; 9 nucleotides match TRBD1. CDR3 length: 16 residues. The junction had 10 bases not matched to a gene; V was cut back by 7 bases and J by 3 bases. This chain's CDR3 is CASKNRGQGVNQPQHF. In DNA, the CDR3 is TGTGCCAGCAAGAACCGGGGACAGGGTGTCAATCAGCCCCAGCATTTT.

This clonotype was found many times. The chain combines TRBV20-1 with TRBJ2-1; D not resolved. This CDR3 has 13 residues. V was shortened by 3 bases and J by 1 base, with 7 bases between the two germline ends. Germline V CDR1 and CDR2: DFQATT, SNEGSKA (reference sequence). This chain's CDR3 is CSASLNSYNEQFF. The CDR3 coding sequence is TGCAGTGCTAGTCTGAATTCCTACAATGAGCAGTTCTTC.

This chain joins TRBV12-3 or TRBV12-4 and TRBJ2-3; D remains unclear. This CDR3 has 15 residues. With 6 bases removed from V and 1 base from J, the gap between germline ends came to 14 bases. The CDR3 DNA sequence: TGTGCCAGCAGAGTGGACGGACCCGGCACAGATACGCAGTATTTT. Protein: CASRVDGPGTDTQYF.

This clonotype was found many times. At one end the junction does not follow the germline gene, possibly because of a read error. The J gene is TRBJ2-3, the V gene TRBV5-1; D not resolved. This CDR3 contains 11 residues. Germline CDR1 is SGHRS and CDR2 is YFSETQ. The CDR3 loop reads CASSFTDTQYF. CDR3 DNA: TGTGCCAGCAGCTTCACAGATACGCAGTATTTT.

V gene TRBV7-2 combines with J gene TRBJ1-1; D unresolved. The V gene lost 5 bases and the J gene lost 7 bases, with 17 bases spanning the gap. Germline V gene lookup returns CDR1 SGHTA and CDR2 FQGNSA. CDR3 length: 14 residues. The CDR3 is CASSPRLGNGEAFF. The CDR3, as DNA: TGTGCCAGCAGCCCTCGGTTGGGAAACGGTGAAGCTTTCTTT.

This clonotype has only a few counts. The rearrangement uses TRBV20-1 and TRBJ1-5; 7 nucleotides line up with TRBD1. Germline values: CDR1 DFQATT, CDR2 SNEGSKA (reference sequence). After removal of 1 base from V and 0 bases from J, the junction contained 9 bases not matched to a gene. The CDR3 is made up of 17 amino acids. The DNA of the CDR3 is TGCAGTGCTAGAGTGGGGTCGGACAGGTCTAGCAATCAGCCCCAGCATTTT. Its translation: CSARVGSDRSSNQPQHF.

The chain links TRBV2 to TRBJ2-4, with 11 positions matching TRBD2. V trimming: 6 bases; J trimming: 0 bases; junction bases outside the gene matches: 4. The CDR3 is 16 residues long. Germline V CDR1 and CDR2: SNHLY, FYNNEI. CDR3 sequence: CASRYGLAGAKNIQYF. The CDR3 DNA reads TGTGCCAGCAGATACGGACTAGCGGGAGCCAAAAACATTCAGTACTTC.

V and J are TRBV7-9 and TRBJ2-1, with no clear D. With 1 base removed from V and 1 base from J, the gap between germline ends came to 11 bases. CDR3 length equals 16 residues. CDR1 SEHNR and CDR2 FQNEAQ come from the germline V gene (reference sequence). The CDR3 sequence is CASSLVWATSYNEQFF. The CDR3 nucleotides read TGTGCCAGCAGCTTAGTTTGGGCTACGTCCTACAATGAGCAGTTCTTC.

The rearrangement links TRBV20-1 to TRBJ2-3; 11 nucleotides align to TRBD2. Germline CDR1 DFQATT, CDR2 SNEGSKA (reference sequence). The J segment lost 3 bases and the V segment lost 2 bases, leaving 4 bases of the junction unmatched. The CDR3 length is 15 residues. CDR3 region: CSARPSGRWTDTQYF. The CDR3 DNA reads as TGCAGTGCTAGACCTAGCGGGAGGTGGACAGATACGCAGTATTTT.

The gene calls are TRBV7-9 and TRBJ2-2; 7 bases are shared with TRBD1. Unmatched junction bases numbered 10, after V lost 5 bases and J lost 4 bases. CDR3 length: 16 amino acids. Germline V gene lookup returns CDR1 SEHNR and CDR2 FQNEAQ (reference sequence). CDR3 loop: CASSRGGGRGTGELFF. The CDR3 coding sequence is TGTGCCAGCAGCCGAGGGGGCGGACGTGGCACCGGGGAGCTGTTTTTT.

This rearrangement joins TRBV25-1 to TRBJ2-1, with D possibly matching TRBD2 (5 bases). Per germline, CDR1 MGHDK and CDR2 SYGVNS. Trimming removed 1 base at V and 5 bases at J, with 12 bases between. The CDR3 totals 15 residues. CDR3 DNA: TGTGCCAGCAGTGAATCTCGGACTTTCCACAATGAGCAGTTCTTC. This encodes CASSESRTFHNEQFF.

This clonotype was seen repeatedly, ten times or more. CDR3 in amino acids: CSVSGEVGEQYF. DNA of the CDR3: TGCAGCGTTTCTGGGGAGGTCGGTGAGCAGTACTTC. The V call is TRBV29-1, the J call TRBJ2-7; a possible D gene is TRBD2 (6 bases). Trimming pared 5 bases from V and 7 bases from J, leaving 15 bases between. Germline V CDR1 and CDR2: SQVTM, ANQGSEA. The CDR3 contains 12 residues.

The chain has TRBV7-9 and TRBJ2-3, with D maybe TRBD1 (5 bases). The germline V gene has CDR1 SEHNR and CDR2 FQNEAQ (reference sequence). V lost 5 bases and J 3 bases, leaving 18 bases between the germline ends. The CDR3 consists of 16 residues. Here the CDR3 reads CASSPPQGASTDTQYF. The CDR3 coding sequence is TGTGCCAGCAGCCCCCCCCAGGGCGCGTCGACAGATACGCAGTATTTT.